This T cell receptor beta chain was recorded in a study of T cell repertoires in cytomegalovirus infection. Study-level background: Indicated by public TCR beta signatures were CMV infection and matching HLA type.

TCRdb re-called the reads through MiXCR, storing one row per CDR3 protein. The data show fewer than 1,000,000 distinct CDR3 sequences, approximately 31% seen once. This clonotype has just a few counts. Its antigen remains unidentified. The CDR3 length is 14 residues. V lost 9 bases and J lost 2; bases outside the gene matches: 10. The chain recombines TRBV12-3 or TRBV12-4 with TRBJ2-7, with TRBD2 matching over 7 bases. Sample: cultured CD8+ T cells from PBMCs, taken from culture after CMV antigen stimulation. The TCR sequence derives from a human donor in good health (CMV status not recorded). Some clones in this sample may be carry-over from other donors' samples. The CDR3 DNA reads TGTGCCAGTATTCTTATAGCGGGCCCCTACGAGCAGTACTTC. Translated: CASILIAGPYEQYF.